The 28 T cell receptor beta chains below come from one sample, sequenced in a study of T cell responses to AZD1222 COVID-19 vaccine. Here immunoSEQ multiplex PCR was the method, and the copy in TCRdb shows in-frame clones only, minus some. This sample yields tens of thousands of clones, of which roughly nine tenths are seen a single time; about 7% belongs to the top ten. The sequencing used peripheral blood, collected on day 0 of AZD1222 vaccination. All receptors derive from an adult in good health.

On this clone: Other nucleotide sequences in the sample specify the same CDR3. The CDR3 coding sequence is TGTGCCAGCAGAAGGGCAGATTCTAACTATGGCTACACCTTC. This gives the protein CASRRADSNYGYTF. The rearrangement joins TRBV28 to TRBJ1-2, with no clear D. V lost 6 bases to trimming and J lost 0 bases, with 11 bases between them. CDR3 length: 14 amino acids. CDR1 and CDR2 from the germline V gene are MDHEN and SYDVKM.

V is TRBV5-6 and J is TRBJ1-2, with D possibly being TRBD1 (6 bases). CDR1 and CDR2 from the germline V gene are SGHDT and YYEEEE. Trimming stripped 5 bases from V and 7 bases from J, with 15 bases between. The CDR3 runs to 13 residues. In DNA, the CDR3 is TGTGCCAGCAGGAGGGACAATTTAGGTGGCTACACCTTC. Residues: CASRRDNLGGYTF.

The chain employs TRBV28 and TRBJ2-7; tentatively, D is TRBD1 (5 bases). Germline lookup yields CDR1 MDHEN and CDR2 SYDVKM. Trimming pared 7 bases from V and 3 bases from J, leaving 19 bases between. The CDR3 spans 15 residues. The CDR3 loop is CASTPLRGGFYEQYF. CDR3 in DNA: TGTGCCAGCACCCCCTTAAGGGGTGGTTTCTACGAGCAGTACTTC.

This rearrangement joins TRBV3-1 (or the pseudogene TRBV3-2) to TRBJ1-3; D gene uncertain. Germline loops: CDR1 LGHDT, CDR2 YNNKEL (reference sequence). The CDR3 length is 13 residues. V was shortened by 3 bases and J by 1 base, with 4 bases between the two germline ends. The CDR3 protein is CASSQGSGNTIYF. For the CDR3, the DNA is TGTGCCAGCAGCCAGGGTTCTGGAAACACCATATATTTT.

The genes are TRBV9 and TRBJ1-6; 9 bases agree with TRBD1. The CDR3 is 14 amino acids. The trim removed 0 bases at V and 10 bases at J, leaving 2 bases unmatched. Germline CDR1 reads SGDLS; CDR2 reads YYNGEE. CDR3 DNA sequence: TGTGCCAGCAGCGTAGGGACAGGGGTCTCACCCCTCCACTTT. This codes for CASSVGTGVSPLHF.

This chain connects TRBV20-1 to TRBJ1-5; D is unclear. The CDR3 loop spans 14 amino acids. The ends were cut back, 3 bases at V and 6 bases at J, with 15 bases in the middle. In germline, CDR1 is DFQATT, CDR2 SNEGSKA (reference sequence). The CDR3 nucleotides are TGCAGTGCTAGTCGCCCAGTTTTTGGTCAGCCCCAGCATTTT. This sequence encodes CSASRPVFGQPQHF.

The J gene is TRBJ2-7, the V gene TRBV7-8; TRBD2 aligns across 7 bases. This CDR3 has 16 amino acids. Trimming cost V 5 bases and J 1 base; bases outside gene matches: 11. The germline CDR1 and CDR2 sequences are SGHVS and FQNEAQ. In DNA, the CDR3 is TGTGCCAGCAGCCGTCACGCTGGCGGGAGATCCTACGAGCAGTACTTC. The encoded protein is CASSRHAGGRSYEQYF.

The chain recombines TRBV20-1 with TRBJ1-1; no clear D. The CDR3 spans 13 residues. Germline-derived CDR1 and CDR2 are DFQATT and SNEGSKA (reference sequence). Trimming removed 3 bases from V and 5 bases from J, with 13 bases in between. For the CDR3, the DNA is TGCAGTGCTAGTAAAAGAAAATGGACTGAAGCTTTCTTT. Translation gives CSASKRKWTEAFF.

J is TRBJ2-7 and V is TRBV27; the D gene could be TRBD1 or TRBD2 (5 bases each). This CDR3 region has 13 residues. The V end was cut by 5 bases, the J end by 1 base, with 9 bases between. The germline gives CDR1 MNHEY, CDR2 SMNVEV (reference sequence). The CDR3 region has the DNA TGTGCCAGCAGTGGGACCCGATCCTACGAGCAGTACTTC. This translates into CASSGTRSYEQYF.

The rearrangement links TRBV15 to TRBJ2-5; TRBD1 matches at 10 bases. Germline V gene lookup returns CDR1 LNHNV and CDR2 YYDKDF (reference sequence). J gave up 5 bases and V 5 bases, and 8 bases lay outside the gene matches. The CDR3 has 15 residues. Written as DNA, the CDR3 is TGTGCCACCAGCGCATGGACAGGGGGACGGGAGACCCAGTACTTC. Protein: CATSAWTGGRETQYF.

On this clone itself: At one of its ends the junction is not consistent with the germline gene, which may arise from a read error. The CDR3, as DNA: TGTGCCAGCAGTTTAGGACTAGCGGACTACGAGCAGTACTTC. Amino acids: CASSLGLADYEQYF. The chain carries TRBV7-9 and TRBJ2-7; TRBD2 matches 10 bases. CDR1 is SEHNR, CDR2 FQNEAQ, per germline (reference sequence). CDR3 length: 14 amino acids.

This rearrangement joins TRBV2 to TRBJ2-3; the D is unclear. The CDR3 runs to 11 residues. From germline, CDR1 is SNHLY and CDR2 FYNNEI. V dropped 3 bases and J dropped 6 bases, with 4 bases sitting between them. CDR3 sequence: CASSEGDTQYF. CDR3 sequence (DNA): TGTGCCAGCAGTGAGGGGGATACGCAGTATTTT.

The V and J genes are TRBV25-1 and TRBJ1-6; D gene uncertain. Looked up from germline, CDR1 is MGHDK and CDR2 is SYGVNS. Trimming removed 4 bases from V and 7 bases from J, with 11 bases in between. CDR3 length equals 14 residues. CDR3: CASSVPGTNSPLHF. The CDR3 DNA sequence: TGTGCCAGCAGTGTACCGGGCACCAATTCACCCCTCCACTTT.

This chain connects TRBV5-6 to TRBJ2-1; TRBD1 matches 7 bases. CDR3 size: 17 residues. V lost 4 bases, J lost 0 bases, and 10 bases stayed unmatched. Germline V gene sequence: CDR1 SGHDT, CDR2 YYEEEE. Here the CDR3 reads CASSPRQGPSSYNEQFF. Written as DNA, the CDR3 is TGTGCCAGCAGCCCGAGACAGGGACCAAGCTCCTACAATGAGCAGTTCTTC.

The CDR3 DNA is TGTGCCAGCACCCTACGGGTAGCGGGGAATGAGCAGTTCTTC. The encoded protein is CASTLRVAGNEQFF. V is TRBV28 and J is TRBJ2-1; 8 bases match TRBD2. The CDR3 contains 14 residues. The germline gives CDR1 MDHEN, CDR2 SYDVKM. The trim removed 7 bases at V and 7 bases at J, leaving 9 bases unmatched.

CDR3 in amino acids: CASSVWAGVSYNEQFF. Written as DNA, the CDR3 is TGTGCCAGCAGCGTATGGGCGGGAGTATCCTACAATGAGCAGTTCTTC. The V gene is TRBV9, the J gene TRBJ2-1, with TRBD2 matching over 7 bases. This CDR3 comprises 16 residues. The V segment lost 1 base and the J segment 1 base; nucleotides outside the gene matches: 5. Germline V gene lookup returns CDR1 SGDLS and CDR2 YYNGEE.

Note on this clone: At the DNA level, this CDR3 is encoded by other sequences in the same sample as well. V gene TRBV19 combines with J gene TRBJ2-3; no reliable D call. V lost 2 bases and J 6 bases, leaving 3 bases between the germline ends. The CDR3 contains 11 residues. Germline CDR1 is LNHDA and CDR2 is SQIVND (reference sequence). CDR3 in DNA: TGTGCCAGTAGTATAATGGATACGCAGTATTTT. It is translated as CASSIMDTQYF.

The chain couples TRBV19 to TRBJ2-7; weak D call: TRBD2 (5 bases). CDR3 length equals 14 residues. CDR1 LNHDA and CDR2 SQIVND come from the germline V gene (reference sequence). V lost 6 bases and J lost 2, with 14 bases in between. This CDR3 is CASRSGSWTYEQYF. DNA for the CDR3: TGTGCCAGTAGGAGCGGCAGTTGGACCTACGAGCAGTACTTC.

The CDR3 nucleotides read TGTGCCGTCGAAACGCTACAGGGGCAGCAAAAAAAACTGTTTTTT. It codes for CAVETLQGQQKKLFF. The V gene is TRBV3-1 (or the pseudogene TRBV3-2), the J gene TRBJ1-4; the match to TRBD1 covers 7 bases. From germline, CDR1 is LGHDT and CDR2 YNNKEL (reference sequence). The CDR3 has 15 amino acids. Trimming at V came to 11 bases and at J to 9 bases, leaving 18 bases not matched to a gene.

CDR3 sequence reads: CASSYPGTVNNEQFF. The CDR3 DNA follows: TGTGCCAGCAGTTACCCCGGGACAGTTAACAATGAGCAGTTCTTC. The V call is TRBV28, the J call TRBJ2-1; 7 bases map to TRBD1. The CDR3 spans 15 residues. Germline-derived CDR1 and CDR2 are MDHEN and SYDVKM. J was trimmed by 5 bases and V by 4 bases; bases with no gene match: 8.

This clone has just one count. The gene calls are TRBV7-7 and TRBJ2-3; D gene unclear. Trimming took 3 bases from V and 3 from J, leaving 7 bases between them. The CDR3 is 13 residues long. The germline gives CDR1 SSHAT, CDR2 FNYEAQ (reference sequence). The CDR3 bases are TGTGCCAGCAGCTTCCGACGTACAGATACGCAGTATTTT. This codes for CASSFRRTDTQYF.

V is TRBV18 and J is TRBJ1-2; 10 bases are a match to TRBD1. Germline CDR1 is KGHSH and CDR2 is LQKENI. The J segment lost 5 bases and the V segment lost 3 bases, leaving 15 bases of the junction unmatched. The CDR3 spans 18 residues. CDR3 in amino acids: CASSPRGRDRGSLYGYTF. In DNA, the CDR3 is TGTGCCAGCTCACCCCGAGGCCGGGACAGGGGATCTCTATATGGCTACACCTTC.

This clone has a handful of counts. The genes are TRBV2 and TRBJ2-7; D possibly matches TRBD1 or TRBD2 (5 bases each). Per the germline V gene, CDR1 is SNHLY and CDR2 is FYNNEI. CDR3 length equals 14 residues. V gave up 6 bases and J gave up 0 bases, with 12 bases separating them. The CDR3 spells CASRPGAGSYEQYF. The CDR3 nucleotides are TGTGCCAGCAGACCCGGGGCGGGCTCCTACGAGCAGTACTTC.

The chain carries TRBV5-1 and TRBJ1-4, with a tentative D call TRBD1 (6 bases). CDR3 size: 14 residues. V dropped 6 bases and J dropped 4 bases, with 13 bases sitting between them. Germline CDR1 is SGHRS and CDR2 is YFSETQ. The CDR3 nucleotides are TGCGCCAGCAAGGGGGACCAGGTTAATGAAAAACTGTTTTTT. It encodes CASKGDQVNEKLFF.

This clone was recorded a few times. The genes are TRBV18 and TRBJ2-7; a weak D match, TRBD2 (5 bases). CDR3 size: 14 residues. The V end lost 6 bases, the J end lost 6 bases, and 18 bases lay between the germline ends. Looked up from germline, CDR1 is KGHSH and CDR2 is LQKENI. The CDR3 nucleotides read TGTGCCAGCTCCCCCACGTCAGGCGGAGGCGAGCAGTACTTC. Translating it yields CASSPTSGGGEQYF.

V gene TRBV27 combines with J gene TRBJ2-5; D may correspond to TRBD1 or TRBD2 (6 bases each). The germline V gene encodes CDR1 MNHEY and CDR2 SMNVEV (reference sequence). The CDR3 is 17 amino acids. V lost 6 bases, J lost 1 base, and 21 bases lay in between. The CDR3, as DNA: TGTGCCAGCAGCCAAAAGCTAGGGGGGACCATCCAAGAGACCCAGTACTTC. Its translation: CASSQKLGGTIQETQYF.

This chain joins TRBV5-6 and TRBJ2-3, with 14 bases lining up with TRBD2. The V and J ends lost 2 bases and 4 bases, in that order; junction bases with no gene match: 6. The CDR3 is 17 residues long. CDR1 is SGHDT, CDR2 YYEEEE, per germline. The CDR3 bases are TGTGCCAGCAGCTTATTGACTAGCGGGAGGGCCCCAGATACGCAGTATTTT. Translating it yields CASSLLTSGRAPDTQYF.

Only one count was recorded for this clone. In DNA form, the CDR3 reads TGTGCCAGTAGTATTGTAGGGGGGGGTCAGCCCCAGCATTTT. As protein: CASSIVGGGQPQHF. The rearrangement links TRBV19 to TRBJ1-5, with TRBD1 as a possible D gene (6 bases). Deletions cut 3 bases from V and 6 bases from J, with 12 bases between. This CDR3 has 14 amino acids. Germline CDR1 LNHDA, CDR2 SQIVND (reference sequence).